These T cell receptor beta chains were read from a single sample in a study of blood T cell repertoires in COVID-19. Sequencing was performed with immunoSEQ multiplex PCR; in TCRdb, only in-frame clones are kept and a portion is missing. The sample holds a few hundred thousand clones, around 88% seen once. The sequenced sample was PBMCs or T cells enriched from blood (not recorded which). These TCRs come from a woman aged 40 to 50 with acute COVID-19. CDR3s include the opening cysteine and the closing phenylalanine or tryptophan.

V gene	J gene	CDR3 protein
TRBV6-5	TRBJ2-7	CASSSRTDRGKYF
TRBV19	TRBJ2-1	CASRMGLASYNEQFF
TRBV7-2	TRBJ2-1	CASSLVAGRNEQFF
TRBV9	TRBJ2-3	CASSSGTSGISGTDTQYF
TRBV3-1/TRBV3-2	TRBJ1-5	CASSQDATGPQPQHF
TRBV3-1/TRBV3-2	TRBJ2-2	CASSQWEATSGRAVGELFF
TRBV19	TRBJ2-1	CASSMPSGRYREQFF
TRBV9	TRBJ1-1	CASSTHRDTEAFF
TRBV9	TRBJ2-1	CASTWGLADNNEQFF
TRBV19	TRBJ1-4	CASNTPGQGGEKLFF
TRBV15	TRBJ1-6	CATSRDLRGYNSPLHF
TRBV18	TRBJ2-2	CASSPLTYGELFF
TRBV3-1/TRBV3-2	TRBJ1-1	CASSQGESGSEAFF
TRBV3-1/TRBV3-2	TRBJ2-1	CASSPHRGTDSYNEQFF
TRBV2	TRBJ1-6	CASSAGGSPLHF